These 16 T cell receptor beta chains were sequenced from one sample in a study of blood T cell repertoires in COVID-19. Sequenced by immunoSEQ multiplex PCR; TCRdb stores in-frame clones only, minus some. The data hold 65,000 or so clones, with approximately 80% observed a single time. The material sequenced was peripheral blood. Receptors originate from a man younger than 45 with COVID-19, enrolled during active disease.

The V and J genes are TRBV3-1 (or the pseudogene TRBV3-2) and TRBJ2-1; 7 bases map to TRBD2. The CDR3 contains 14 residues. CDR1 is LGHDT, CDR2 YNNKEL, per germline (reference sequence). V lost 3 bases to trimming and J lost 6 bases; unmatched junction nucleotides: 5. The CDR3, as DNA: TGTGCCAGCAGCCAGGCGGGAGAGGTCAATGAGCAGTTCTTC. This translates into CASSQAGEVNEQFF.

The DNA of the CDR3 is TGTGCCAGCGGGATACAGGGATATGGCTACACCTTC. Translating it yields CASGIQGYGYTF. The chain is built from TRBV5-4 and TRBJ1-2; a possible D gene is TRBD1 (6 bases). This CDR3 contains 12 residues. Per germline, CDR1 SGHNT and CDR2 YYREEE (reference sequence). The ends were cut back, 7 bases at V and 5 bases at J, with 12 bases in the middle.

The CDR3 DNA reads as TGTGCCAGCAGCGTGGGAGGGGTCCAAGAGACCCAGTACTTC. Amino acids: CASSVGGVQETQYF. The chain uses TRBV9 and TRBJ2-5; 7 bases fit TRBD2. From germline, CDR1 is SGDLS and CDR2 YYNGEE. The ends lost 2 bases at V and 1 base at J; junction bases unmatched: 2. This CDR3 region has 14 residues. Filled out from reference TRBV9 and TRBJ2-5, the complete variable domain reads DSGVTQTPKHLITATGQRVTLRCSPRSGDLSVYWYQQSLDQGLQFLIQYYNGEERAKGNILERFSAQQFPDLHSELNLSSLELGDSALYFCASSVGGVQETQYFGPGTRLLVL.

In this sample, this clone turned up once. The chain is built from TRBV5-1 and TRBJ1-5, with D unresolved. The CDR3 is 13 residues long. The germline V gene encodes CDR1 SGHRS and CDR2 YFSETQ. V was trimmed by 1 base and J by 2 bases, leaving 4 bases between them. CDR3 bases: TGCGCCAGCAGCTTGACAGGCAATCAGCCCCAGCATTTT. Residues: CASSLTGNQPQHF.

The rearrangement uses TRBV27 and TRBJ2-1; 7 bases map to TRBD2. Per germline, CDR1 MNHEY and CDR2 SMNVEV (reference sequence). The CDR3 loop spans 13 amino acids. After removal of 3 bases from V and 10 bases from J, the junction contained 6 bases not matched to a gene. CDR3: CASSFGGSGEQFF. Written as DNA, the CDR3 is TGTGCCAGCAGTTTCGGCGGGAGCGGGGAGCAGTTCTTC.

This chain uses TRBV7-3 with TRBJ1-1, with D unresolved. The V end lost 6 bases, the J end lost 7 bases, and 12 bases lay between the germline ends. The CDR3 covers 12 residues. The germline V gene has CDR1 SGHTA and CDR2 FQGTGA. DNA of the CDR3: TGTGCCAGCAGTCATACCGGCGGTGAAGCTTTCTTT. Its protein product is CASSHTGGEAFF.

In its sample, this clone was seen a few times. The J gene is TRBJ1-1, the V gene TRBV27; TRBD1 agrees at 7 bases. Germline CDR1 MNHEY, CDR2 SMNVEV (reference sequence). The CDR3 is made up of 15 amino acids. J was trimmed by 2 bases and V by 5 bases; bases with no gene match: 8. CDR3 coding DNA: TGTGCCAGCAGTCTGCCGGGACAGAAAAACACTGAAGCTTTCTTT. Protein sequence: CASSLPGQKNTEAFF.

Only a few counts were recorded for this clone. This chain joins TRBV5-6 and TRBJ2-2; the match to TRBD2 covers 11 bases. The CDR3 length is 16 residues. V was clipped by 3 bases and J by 1 base; unmatched bases: 2. CDR1 and CDR2 (germline): SGHDT, YYEEEE. This chain's CDR3 is CASSWGLAENTGELFF. CDR3 sequence (DNA): TGTGCCAGCAGCTGGGGACTAGCGGAGAACACCGGGGAGCTGTTTTTT.

The CDR3, as DNA: TGTGCCAGTAGTTCAGGGGACACTGAAGCTTTCTTT. This translates into CASSSGDTEAFF. The chain employs TRBV19 and TRBJ1-1; possible D gene TRBD1, 6 bases. Germline V CDR1 and CDR2: LNHDA, SQIVND (reference sequence). This CDR3 spans 12 amino acids. Deletions cut 5 bases from V and 3 bases from J, with 7 bases between.

The genes are TRBV19 and TRBJ2-1; 8 nucleotides agree with TRBD2. The V gene end was trimmed by 2 bases and the J gene end by 5 bases; junction bases not matched to a gene: 8. The CDR3 runs to 16 residues. Germline V CDR1 and CDR2: LNHDA, SQIVND (reference sequence). DNA of the CDR3: TGTGCCAGTAGTATAATCGCTAGCGGGCTAAACAATGAGCAGTTCTTC. It yields the protein CASSIIASGLNNEQFF.

The V and J genes are TRBV6-5 and TRBJ1-1; TRBD1 might be the D (5 bases). Germline V gene lookup returns CDR1 MNHEY and CDR2 SVGAGI. Between the trimmed V and J ends, which lost 6 bases and 0 bases, there was a span of 11 bases. This CDR3 comprises 14 residues. The CDR3 loop is CASRPTDMNTEAFF. CDR3 bases: TGTGCCAGCAGGCCGACAGACATGAACACTGAAGCTTTCTTT.

This clone was counted between two and nine times. The chain combines TRBV11-1 with TRBJ1-1, with 7 bases aligning to TRBD1. Germline CDR1 reads SGHAT; CDR2 reads FQDESV (reference sequence). The CDR3 is 13 amino acids. V lost 8 bases to trimming and J lost 4 bases; unmatched junction nucleotides: 7. CDR3 DNA sequence: TGTGCCAGCTCGTCGGGACAGCTCACTGAAGCTTTCTTT. Residues: CASSSGQLTEAFF.

The gene calls are TRBV13 and TRBJ2-7, with D perhaps TRBD2 (6 bases). The germline CDR1 and CDR2 sequences are PRHDT and FYEKMQ (reference sequence). The ends were cut back, 0 bases at V and 3 bases at J, with 12 bases in the middle. This CDR3 is built from 15 residues. The CDR3 DNA is TGTGCCAGCAGCTTAGGGGCGGGACCCAACTACGAGCAGTACTTC. Translating it yields CASSLGAGPNYEQYF.

The chain joins TRBV4-1 to TRBJ1-6; maybe TRBD1 (6 bases). CDR1 and CDR2 from the germline V gene are MGHRA and YSYEKL. This CDR3 is 16 amino acids long. Trimming took off 4 bases at V and 11 bases at J, with 21 bases between the two ends. The DNA for the CDR3 is TGCGCCAGCAGCCGAAGTGGGGGGGCCAACCCGGCACCCCTCCACTTT. Its protein is CASSRSGGANPAPLHF.

The chain uses TRBV30 and TRBJ1-4; D is perhaps TRBD1 (5 bases). V was trimmed by 2 bases and J by 0 bases, leaving 10 bases between them. CDR1 and CDR2 from the germline V gene are GTSNPN and SVGIG (reference sequence). The length of the CDR3 is 15 residues. The CDR3 loop is CAWSSGISTNEKLFF. DNA for the CDR3: TGTGCCTGGAGTTCAGGGATTTCAACTAATGAAAAACTGTTTTTT. Together with reference TRBV30 and TRBJ1-4, the CDR3 gives the full variable domain: SQTIHQWPATLVQPVGSPLSLECTVEGTSNPNLYWYRQAAGRGLQLLFYSVGIGQISSEVPQNLSASRPQDRQFILSSKKLLLSDSGFYLCAWSSGISTNEKLFFGSGTQLSVL.

V is TRBV7-6 and J is TRBJ1-5; D unresolved. CDR3 length: 13 amino acids. The germline V and J ends were trimmed by 5 bases and 4 bases, with 9 bases remaining between them. CDR1 SGHVS and CDR2 FNYEAQ come from the germline V gene. Here the CDR3 DNA reads TGTGCCAGCAGCATAGATGAGAATCAGCCCCAGCATTTT. It encodes CASSIDENQPQHF.